This passage covers 27 T cell receptor beta chains from one sample sequenced in a study of T cell responses to AZD1222 COVID-19 vaccine. TCRdb's table, derived via immunoSEQ multiplex PCR, lists solely in-frame clones and lacks some. The sample includes roughly 180,000 clones, approximately 90% of them seen just once. The input for sequencing was peripheral blood, taken 28 days after the second AZD1222 dose. These receptors came from an adult who received the AZD1222 COVID-19 vaccine.

The gene calls are TRBV19 and TRBJ2-6; 8 bases are a match to TRBD1. CDR3 length: 16 residues. The V segment lost 6 bases and the J segment 2 bases; nucleotides outside the gene matches: 6. CDR1 and CDR2 from the germline V gene are LNHDA and SQIVND (reference sequence). This CDR3 is CASRDLDRAGANVLTF. CDR3 in DNA: TGTGCCAGTAGGGATCTGGACAGGGCTGGGGCCAACGTCCTGACTTTC.

This clone has a single count. The gene calls are TRBV4-1 and TRBJ2-7, with D maybe TRBD1 (6 bases). Per the germline V gene, CDR1 is MGHRA and CDR2 is YSYEKL. CDR3 length: 13 residues. The V end lost 3 bases, the J end lost 3 bases, and 9 bases lay between the germline ends. In nucleotides, the CDR3 is TGCGCCAGCAGCCACTTGGACAGCTACGAGCAGTACTTC. Protein product: CASSHLDSYEQYF.

The chain is built from TRBV6-1 and TRBJ1-2; D is perhaps TRBD1 (5 bases). This CDR3 spans 14 amino acids. Germline V gene data show CDR1 as MNHNS and CDR2 as SASEGT. Trimming left V 3 bases short and J 4 bases short, with 12 bases between. CDR3 residues: CASSEPGRIYGYTF. CDR3 nucleotide sequence: TGTGCCAGCAGTGAGCCAGGGCGTATCTATGGCTACACCTTC.

The rearrangement uses TRBV19 and TRBJ1-5; 9 bases line up with TRBD1. The CDR3 length is 15 residues. The V gene end was trimmed by 4 bases and the J gene end by 2 bases; junction bases not matched to a gene: 3. The germline V gene has CDR1 LNHDA and CDR2 SQIVND (reference sequence). CDR3 coding DNA: TGTGCCAGTAGTAAGGGACAGGGAGGCAATCAGCCCCAGCATTTT. Translation gives CASSKGQGGNQPQHF.

The chain combines TRBV6-5 with TRBJ1-4; 8 bases are shared with TRBD1. The CDR3 runs 14 residues. CDR1 is MNHEY and CDR2 is SVGAGI in the germline V gene. Trimming removed 6 bases from V and 2 bases from J; junction bases left unmatched: 2. The CDR3 DNA follows: TGTGCCAGCAGCAGGGGGCCTACTAATGAAAAACTGTTTTTT. Protein product: CASSRGPTNEKLFF.

The chain is built from TRBV23-1 and TRBJ2-1, with D possibly TRBD1 on 5 matching bases. TRBV23-1 belongs to the ORF category, with a function that is uncertain. V lost 3 bases, J lost 1 base, and 22 bases lay in between. The length of the CDR3 is 19 residues. As DNA, the CDR3 is TGCGCCAGCAGTCAGGGTTTGGGGTTCAAGGGGCGGTCCTACAATGAGCAGTTCTTC. As protein: CASSQGLGFKGRSYNEQFF.

This chain links TRBV5-1 with TRBJ2-7; D possibly corresponds to TRBD2 (6 bases). The CDR3 sequence is 13 residues long. Per the germline V gene, CDR1 is SGHRS and CDR2 is YFSETQ. Trimming took off 3 bases at V and 3 bases at J, with 10 bases between the two ends. Written as DNA, the CDR3 is TGCGCCAGCAGCTCGACTAGTTACTACGAGCAGTACTTC. This codes for CASSSTSYYEQYF.

The count of this clone is one. The chain recombines TRBV6-5 with TRBJ2-2; TRBD1 is a possible D gene (5 bases). CDR1 MNHEY and CDR2 SVGAGI come from the germline V gene. The CDR3 is made up of 15 amino acids. V lost 6 bases to trimming and J lost 0 bases, with 11 bases between them. In DNA, the CDR3 is TGTGCCAGCAGCCCCAGACAGACGAACACCGGGGAGCTGTTTTTT. Protein: CASSPRQTNTGELFF.

The chain links TRBV10-2 to TRBJ2-1, with unresolved D. The CDR3 has 11 amino acids. Germline CDR1 is WSHSY and CDR2 is SAAADI. Trimming took off 6 bases at V and 8 bases at J, with 8 bases between the two ends. The CDR3 is CASSPEYEQFF. The CDR3, as DNA: TGCGCCAGCAGCCCGGAGTATGAGCAGTTCTTC.

The chain employs TRBV19 and TRBJ1-5; D might be TRBD1 (5 bases). The CDR3 is 14 amino acids. V gave up 5 bases and J gave up 4 bases, with 12 bases separating them. Germline V gene lookup returns CDR1 LNHDA and CDR2 SQIVND (reference sequence). This CDR3 reads CASSLRQLNQPQHF. DNA of the CDR3: TGTGCCAGTAGTCTCAGACAGCTTAATCAGCCCCAGCATTTT.

Concerning this clone itself: The same CDR3 also results from other DNA sequences found in this sample. The chain employs TRBV5-1 and TRBJ1-3; D not certain. The CDR3 has 14 amino acids. Deletions cut 0 bases from V and 0 bases from J, with 4 bases between. Germline CDR1 SGHRS, CDR2 YFSETQ. The CDR3 region has the DNA TGCGCCAGCAGCTTGGCAGCCTCTGGAAACACCATATATTTT. This gives the protein CASSLAASGNTIYF.

V and J are TRBV7-2 and TRBJ1-5; D is unclear. The germline V gene encodes CDR1 SGHTA and CDR2 FQGNSA. The CDR3 has 13 residues. Trimming took 3 bases from V and 1 from J, leaving 4 bases between them. CDR3 amino acids: CASSFRSNQPQHF. CDR3 nucleotide sequence: TGTGCCAGCAGCTTTCGGAGCAATCAGCCCCAGCATTTT. The whole variable domain, filled in from reference TRBV7-2 and TRBJ1-5, reads GAGVSQSPSNKVTEKGKDVELRCDPISGHTALYWYRQSLGQGLEFLIYFQGNSAPDKSGLPSDRFSAERTGGSVSTLTIQRTQQEDSAVYLCASSFRSNQPQHFGDGTRLSIL.

For this clone: Other DNA variants within this sample encode the same CDR3. This chain connects TRBV6-2 or TRBV6-3 to TRBJ1-1, with no clear D. The CDR3 loop spans 14 amino acids. Trimming removed 6 bases at V and 3 bases at J, with 14 bases between. CDR1 is MNHEY and CDR2 is SVGEGT in the germline V gene. The CDR3: CASSLGRADTEAFF. Written as DNA, the CDR3 is TGTGCCAGCAGCCTGGGTAGGGCGGACACTGAAGCTTTCTTT.

This chain joins TRBV19 and TRBJ1-1; D ambiguous. V was shortened by 2 bases and J by 6 bases, with 13 bases between the two germline ends. The CDR3 has 14 residues. The V gene's germline CDR1 is LNHDA and CDR2 SQIVND (reference sequence). This CDR3 is CASSIPPLGAEAFF. In DNA, the CDR3 is TGTGCCAGTAGTATACCGCCTCTTGGCGCTGAAGCTTTCTTT.

The chain carries TRBV5-1 and TRBJ1-1; D not certain. This CDR3 is 14 amino acids long. The V and J ends lost 0 bases and 1 base respectively, with 7 bases between them. CDR1 and CDR2 (germline): SGHRS, YFSETQ. DNA of the CDR3: TGCGCCAGCAGCTTGGGGAGCGCGAACACTGAAGCTTTCTTT. Its translation is CASSLGSANTEAFF. Full variable domain (rest looked up from reference TRBV5-1 and TRBJ1-1): KAGVTQTPRYLIKTRGQQVTLSCSPISGHRSVSWYQQTPGQGLQFLFEYFSETQRNKGNFPGRFSGRQFSNSRSEMNVSTLELGDSALYLCASSLGSANTEAFFGQGTRLTVV.

The chain has TRBV15 and TRBJ2-7, with D perhaps given as TRBD1 or TRBD2 (5 bases each). The germline V gene encodes CDR1 LNHNV and CDR2 YYDKDF (reference sequence). This CDR3 spans 17 amino acids. Trimming removed 0 bases at V and 0 bases at J, with 15 bases between. CDR3 coding DNA: TGTGCCACCAGCAGAGATGAAATGGGGGAAAGCTCCTACGAGCAGTACTTC. Encoded protein: CATSRDEMGESSYEQYF.

The rearrangement joins TRBV3-1 (or the pseudogene TRBV3-2) to TRBJ2-1, with unresolved D. This CDR3 comprises 17 residues. The V end lost 0 bases, the J end lost 0 bases, and 12 bases lay between the germline ends. Germline V CDR1 and CDR2: LGHDT, YNNKEL (reference sequence). CDR3 sequence (DNA): TGTGCCAGCAGCCAAGAAGCCAGGTGGAGCTCCTACAATGAGCAGTTCTTC. This sequence encodes CASSQEARWSSYNEQFF.

The CDR3 protein is CASSVEGTSGSSTDTQYF. CDR3 bases: TGTGCCAGCAGCGTAGAGGGGACTAGCGGGTCTAGCACAGATACGCAGTATTTT. V gene TRBV9 combines with J gene TRBJ2-3, with 12 positions matching TRBD2. The CDR3 runs to 18 residues. Germline V gene lookup returns CDR1 SGDLS and CDR2 YYNGEE. Trimming cost V 0 bases and J 0 bases; bases outside gene matches: 5.

The chain employs TRBV2 and TRBJ2-3; a possible D gene is TRBD2 (6 bases). The germline CDR1 and CDR2 sequences are SNHLY and FYNNEI. This CDR3 contains 16 residues. Between the trimmed V and J ends, which lost 7 bases and 2 bases, there was a span of 19 bases. CDR3 coding DNA: TGTGCCAGCACCATGAATGGGAGGATATTCACAGATACGCAGTATTTT. It yields the protein CASTMNGRIFTDTQYF.

This chain connects TRBV7-2 to TRBJ1-6; tentative D call: TRBD1 (6 bases). The CDR3 covers 14 residues. Germline V gene data show CDR1 as SGHTA and CDR2 as FQGNSA. V was cut by 6 bases and J by 12 bases, with 18 bases left in between. CDR3 protein: CASRLQGGSGPLHF. CDR3 nucleotides: TGTGCCAGCAGGTTACAGGGCGGCTCCGGACCCCTCCACTTT.

The V gene is TRBV27, the J gene TRBJ1-1, with D perhaps matching TRBD1 (6 bases). With 5 bases removed from V and 5 bases from J, the gap between germline ends came to 21 bases. This CDR3 is built from 16 residues. Germline V gives CDR1 MNHEY, CDR2 SMNVEV (reference sequence). CDR3 region: CASSIFRGSDVTEAFF. DNA for the CDR3: TGTGCCAGCAGTATTTTCAGGGGTTCAGATGTGACTGAAGCTTTCTTT.

This clone was observed a few times. V gene TRBV30 combines with J gene TRBJ1-6, with a weak D call TRBD1 (5 bases). This CDR3 contains 12 residues. Deletions cut 6 bases from V and 8 bases from J, with 11 bases between. The germline gives CDR1 GTSNPN, CDR2 SVGIG (reference sequence). As DNA, the CDR3 is TGTGCCTGTGGCAGGGTGGATTCACCCCTCCACTTT. The encoded protein is CACGRVDSPLHF.

This chain connects TRBV12-3 or TRBV12-4 to TRBJ1-2; D is unresolved. The CDR3 is made up of 13 amino acids. Trimming removed 6 bases from V and 3 bases from J, with 11 bases in between. CDR3 in DNA: TGTGCCAGCAGCCCCGCTCAGGACTATGGCTACACCTTC. It specifies CASSPAQDYGYTF.

This sequence joins TRBV5-4 and TRBJ2-5; 10 bases are shared with TRBD2. The V and J ends lost 3 bases and 5 bases, in that order; junction bases with no gene match: 19. CDR3 length: 19 residues. The germline gives CDR1 SGHNT, CDR2 YYREEE (reference sequence). CDR3 loop: CASSYLRSRLAGSGETQYF. CDR3 sequence (DNA): TGTGCCAGCAGCTATCTTAGAAGCAGACTAGCGGGTTCGGGGGAGACCCAGTACTTC.

The chain employs TRBV11-2 and TRBJ2-5, with unresolved D. The CDR3 has 13 residues. Deletions cut 5 bases from V and 4 bases from J, with 11 bases between. Looked up from germline, CDR1 is SGHAT and CDR2 is FQNNGV. The CDR3 protein is CASSVSYGETQYF. CDR3 nucleotide sequence: TGTGCCAGCAGCGTTAGCTACGGAGAGACCCAGTACTTC.

This chain joins TRBV2 and TRBJ1-2, with D possibly TRBD1 on 5 matching bases. The CDR3 has 16 residues. Germline values: CDR1 SNHLY, CDR2 FYNNEI. V was shortened by 6 bases and J by 0 bases, with 17 bases between the two germline ends. Here the CDR3 reads CASRGGVGQANYGYTF. The CDR3 coding sequence is TGTGCCAGCAGGGGAGGGGTAGGACAAGCTAACTATGGCTACACCTTC.

The chain carries TRBV18 and TRBJ1-2; 7 bases fit TRBD1. After removal of 2 bases from V and 4 bases from J, the junction contained 7 bases not matched to a gene. Per germline, CDR1 KGHSH and CDR2 LQKENI. The CDR3 totals 15 residues. The CDR3 nucleotides are TGTGCCAGCTCACCAGACAGGGCTGGGATCTATGGCTACACCTTC. Residues: CASSPDRAGIYGYTF.